This T cell receptor beta chain is from a study of OX40 agonist ivuxolimab in advanced cancers. Points on this clone: Its antigen is still unknown.

V lost 6 bases and J lost 4; bases outside the gene matches: 7. The CDR3 has 14 amino acids. Germline CDR1 is MGHDK and CDR2 is SYGVNS. The study, taken as a whole, reports: CD8+ T cells were the subset that, on average, had more expanded clones than CD4+. The authors did not determine the antigen specificity of the expanded peripheral T cells.

Here immunoSEQ multiplex PCR was the method, and the copy in TCRdb shows in-frame clones only, minus some. The data hold about 88,000 clones, with 85% observed a single time. The sample was CD4+ or CD8+ T cells sorted from blood, taken in a trial of the OX40 agonist ivuxolimab. The chain couples TRBV25-1 to TRBJ1-1; 8 bases are a match to TRBD1. This TCR was sampled from an adult with an advanced solid tumor such as melanoma, head and neck, liver or kidney cancer. The CDR3 nucleotides read TGTGCCAGCAGCAAAGACAGGGGTTTCACTGAAGCTTTCTTT. Amino acid sequence: CASSKDRGFTEAFF.